A single T cell receptor (beta chain) is shown here with its context. The antigen is not known. This sample is drawn from a study of cytomegalovirus exposure and HLA in healthy donors. The CDR3 has 14 amino acids. The V gene end was trimmed by 0 bases and the J gene end by 9 bases; junction bases not matched to a gene: 6. Per the germline V gene, CDR1 is SGHDT and CDR2 is YYEEEE. Findings and limits, study-wide: CMV serostatus was the sole immune exposure information available. For most subjects, TCR beta sequences were reported to predict HLA-A and HLA-B alleles with accuracy. As a later analysis showed, several of the most significant clusters appeared to be linked to common viral pathogens.

PCR primers comprised 60 Vbeta and 13 Jbeta primers. Here immunoSEQ multiplex PCR was the method, and the copy in TCRdb shows in-frame clones only, minus some. Here the sample spans 200,000 to 250,000 clones, roughly 70% being singletons. The sequenced sample was PBMCs. The J gene is TRBJ2-5, the V gene TRBV5-6, with TRBD2 identical over 9 bases. The TCR comes from a woman aged 25 to 39 in good health and CMV-seronegative. CDR3 bases: TGTGCCAGCAGCTTGGATAGCGGGGGCGGGGCCCAGTACTTC. Translation: CASSLDSGGGAQYF.